Listed here are 30 T cell receptor beta chains from one sample, sequenced in a study of T cell responses to AZD1222 COVID-19 vaccine. This table comes from immunoSEQ multiplex PCR, and its TCRdb copy is limited to in-frame clones, with some not included. The table has some 150,000 clones, about 92% seen once. The sample consisted of peripheral blood, taken on day 0 of MenACWY control vaccination. These receptors all come from an adult in good health.

The V call is TRBV4-1, the J call TRBJ1-5, with D unresolved. Germline-derived CDR1 and CDR2 are MGHRA and YSYEKL. There are 17 residues in the CDR3. V was clipped by 2 bases and J by 2 bases, with 16 bases between them. The CDR3 loop reads CASSQLPDGGGNQPQHF. CDR3 DNA sequence: TGCGCCAGCAGCCAACTACCGGACGGAGGAGGCAATCAGCCCCAGCATTTT.

The V gene is TRBV6-5, the J gene TRBJ1-2, with D perhaps matching TRBD1 (6 bases). V was clipped by 5 bases and J by 6 bases, with 13 bases between them. Germline lookup yields CDR1 MNHEY and CDR2 SVGAGI. The CDR3 runs 13 residues. The CDR3 protein is CASSRGGRDGYTF. The CDR3 DNA sequence: TGTGCCAGCAGTCGGGGGGGCCGGGATGGCTACACCTTC.

The J gene is TRBJ1-1, the V gene TRBV5-4; D call uncertain. CDR3 length equals 13 residues. V was shortened by 3 bases and J by 1 base, with 7 bases between the two germline ends. CDR1 and CDR2 (germline): SGHNT, YYREEE (reference sequence). CDR3 loop: CASSYDGNTEAFF. Written as DNA, the CDR3 is TGTGCCAGCAGCTATGACGGGAACACTGAAGCTTTCTTT.

The CDR3 sequence is CASSLKTFLGRTGELFF. In DNA form, the CDR3 reads TGTGCCAGCAGCTTAAAGACGTTCTTGGGTCGCACCGGGGAGCTGTTTTTT. The chain links TRBV5-6 to TRBJ2-2; D is uncertain. This CDR3 is 17 amino acids long. Germline assignment: CDR1 SGHDT and CDR2 YYEEEE. Trimming took 2 bases from V and 4 from J, leaving 18 bases between them.

V gene TRBV7-2 combines with J gene TRBJ1-5; 8 bases align to TRBD1. The junction had 10 bases not matched to a gene; V was cut back by 1 base and J by 2 bases. The CDR3 is made up of 18 amino acids. Germline CDR1 SGHTA, CDR2 FQGNSA. The CDR3 DNA is TGTGCCAGCAGCTTAGGACAGGGGAGGGGGATCGGCAATCAGCCCCAGCATTTT. It translates to CASSLGQGRGIGNQPQHF.

The chain carries TRBV19 and TRBJ2-1; 8 positions match TRBD2. This CDR3 spans 16 amino acids. Germline CDR1 and CDR2: LNHDA and SQIVND (reference sequence). Trimming at V came to 5 bases and at J to 6 bases, leaving 12 bases not matched to a gene. CDR3 nucleotide sequence: TGTGCCAGTAGTCGAGGGGGGGCGGGAGGAAGCAATGAGCAGTTCTTC. This translates into CASSRGGAGGSNEQFF.

The CDR3 loop reads CASSQDRRGLAGGRETQYF. As DNA, the CDR3 is TGCGCCAGCAGCCAAGACAGGAGAGGACTAGCGGGAGGAAGGGAGACCCAGTACTTC. The J gene is TRBJ2-5, the V gene TRBV4-1; 14 bases align to TRBD2. With V trimmed by 0 bases and J by 5 bases, 11 bases remained unmatched. The CDR3 has 19 amino acids. Germline loops: CDR1 MGHRA, CDR2 YSYEKL.

The chain employs TRBV5-1 and TRBJ2-5, with D hard to call. Trimming left V 2 bases short and J 2 bases short, with 10 bases between. The CDR3 spans 14 residues. Germline lookup yields CDR1 SGHRS and CDR2 YFSETQ. The CDR3 DNA sequence: TGCGCCAGCAGCTTCCCGGGCCAGCAAGAGACCCAGTACTTC. Its protein is CASSFPGQQETQYF.

As DNA, the CDR3 is TGTGCCACCAGCAGAGTTGGCGGGGAGCTGTTTTTT. Amino acid sequence: CATSRVGGELFF. The chain joins TRBV15 to TRBJ2-2; D not certain. Germline V CDR1 and CDR2: LNHNV, YYDKDF (reference sequence). CDR3 length equals 12 residues. The ends were cut back, 1 base at V and 7 bases at J, with 4 bases in the middle. Looking up the rest from reference TRBV15 and TRBJ2-2 gives the full variable domain: DAMVIQNPRYQVTQFGKPVTLSCSQTLNHNVMYWYQQKSSQAPKLLFHYYDKDFNNEADTPDNFQSRRPNTSFCFLDIRSPGLGDTAMYLCATSRVGGELFFGEGSRLTVL.

The chain has TRBV5-1 and TRBJ2-5, with 7 positions matching TRBD1. The CDR3 totals 14 residues. Per germline, CDR1 SGHRS and CDR2 YFSETQ. V lost 3 bases and J lost 2; bases outside the gene matches: 4. CDR3 DNA: TGCGCCAGCAGCTCAAACAGGGGACAAGAGACCCAGTACTTC. This sequence encodes CASSSNRGQETQYF.

The chain carries TRBV27 and TRBJ2-1; 7 bases are a match to TRBD2. The trim removed 1 base at V and 0 bases at J, leaving 3 bases unmatched. Germline V lookup: CDR1 MNHEY, CDR2 SMNVEV (reference sequence). CDR3 size: 16 residues. Here the CDR3 reads CASSLYPGGSYNEQFF. Written as DNA, the CDR3 is TGTGCCAGCAGTTTATATCCGGGGGGCTCCTACAATGAGCAGTTCTTC.

The V call is TRBV6-2 or TRBV6-3, the J call TRBJ2-3, with 9 bases aligning to TRBD2. The V and J ends lost 0 bases and 0 bases, in that order; junction bases with no gene match: 10. Germline V lookup: CDR1 MNHEY, CDR2 SVGEGT. The CDR3 runs to 19 residues. CDR3 sequence (DNA): TGTGCCAGCAGTTACTCGAGGGCTAGCGGGGTATCTAGCACAGATACGCAGTATTTT. Residues: CASSYSRASGVSSTDTQYF.

The V gene is TRBV6-5, the J gene TRBJ2-1; 8 nucleotides align to TRBD1. V trimming: 2 bases; J trimming: 4 bases; junction bases outside the gene matches: 4. The CDR3 has 15 amino acids. CDR1 and CDR2 (germline): MNHEY, SVGAGI. The CDR3 DNA reads TGTGCCAGCAGTTACGACAGGGGTTTATACAATGAGCAGTTCTTC. Its protein is CASSYDRGLYNEQFF.

CDR3 in DNA: TGTGCCACCAGCAGAGACAGGGCGGGCGAGCAGTACTTC. It encodes CATSRDRAGEQYF. The V and J genes are TRBV15 and TRBJ2-7, with D tentatively TRBD1 or TRBD2 (5 bases each). Between the trimmed V and J ends, which lost 0 bases and 6 bases, there was a span of 9 bases. CDR1 is LNHNV, CDR2 YYDKDF, per germline (reference sequence). The CDR3 is made up of 13 amino acids. The full variable domain, in which reference TRBV15 and TRBJ2-7 provide the parts outside the CDR3, is DAMVIQNPRYQVTQFGKPVTLSCSQTLNHNVMYWYQQKSSQAPKLLFHYYDKDFNNEADTPDNFQSRRPNTSFCFLDIRSPGLGDTAMYLCATSRDRAGEQYFGPGTRLTVT.

This clone has a handful of counts. This chain connects TRBV5-8 to TRBJ1-2; D unclear. CDR3 size: 13 residues. Germline V gives CDR1 SGHTS, CDR2 YDEGEE. V was trimmed by 1 base and J by 8 bases, leaving 12 bases between them. The CDR3 here is CASSLMWSAGYTF. The CDR3, as DNA: TGTGCCAGCAGCTTGATGTGGTCGGCGGGCTACACCTTC. The full variable domain, its missing parts supplied by reference TRBV5-8 and TRBJ1-2, is EAGVTQSPTHLIKTRGQQATLRCSPISGHTSVYWYQQALGLGLQFLLWYDEGEERNRGNFPPRFSGRQFPNYSSELNVNALELEDSALYLCASSLMWSAGYTFGSGTRLTVV.

J is TRBJ1-5 and V is TRBV28, with D perhaps TRBD1 (5 bases). Trimming removed 5 bases from V and 3 bases from J, with 11 bases in between. Germline V CDR1 and CDR2: MDHEN, SYDVKM. The CDR3 length is 14 residues. The CDR3 DNA reads as TGTGCCAGCAGTACGCAGGGACTCAATCAGCCCCAGCATTTT. This encodes CASSTQGLNQPQHF.

The rearrangement joins TRBV27 to TRBJ2-2; D is undetermined. The CDR3 has 14 residues. The V end lost 5 bases, the J end lost 1 base, and 8 bases lay between the germline ends. Germline V gives CDR1 MNHEY, CDR2 SMNVEV (reference sequence). CDR3 coding DNA: TGTGCCAGCAGTGCGTACAAGAACACCGGGGAGCTGTTTTTT. Its translation: CASSAYKNTGELFF.

Here the CDR3 DNA reads TGTGCCAGCGAAAGACTAGCTCCTTACGAGCAGTACTTC. Encoded protein: CASERLAPYEQYF. This chain links TRBV28 with TRBJ2-7; 7 bases agree with TRBD2. Germline V lookup: CDR1 MDHEN, CDR2 SYDVKM. The CDR3 covers 13 residues. The V segment lost 8 bases and the J segment 4 bases; nucleotides outside the gene matches: 8.

The chain employs TRBV30 and TRBJ1-3; D remains ambiguous. The CDR3 contains 14 residues. With 2 bases removed from V and 0 bases from J, the gap between germline ends came to 8 bases. CDR1 GTSNPN and CDR2 SVGIG come from the germline V gene (reference sequence). Written as DNA, the CDR3 is TGTGCCTGGAGTTTTGGGATCTCTGGAAACACCATATATTTT. This translates into CAWSFGISGNTIYF.

This chain links TRBV2 with TRBJ1-2; D possibly corresponds to TRBD1 (6 bases). CDR3 length equals 13 residues. Trimming cost V 7 bases and J 2 bases, with 11 bases left between them. The V gene's germline CDR1 is SNHLY and CDR2 FYNNEI. The CDR3 DNA sequence: TGTGCCAGCAATCGGGACACCAACTATGGCTACACCTTC. Its protein is CASNRDTNYGYTF.

The genes are TRBV11-1 and TRBJ2-3; D call uncertain. Germline V gives CDR1 SGHAT, CDR2 FQDESV (reference sequence). CDR3 length equals 11 residues. V shed 5 bases and J shed 6 bases, with 6 bases lying between them. CDR3 DNA: TGTGCCAGCAGCCTCGGTGATACGCAGTATTTT. Amino acids: CASSLGDTQYF.

The rearrangement links TRBV29-1 to TRBJ2-3, with D perhaps TRBD2 (5 bases). The CDR3 has 12 residues. V lost 4 bases and J 7 bases, leaving 12 bases between the germline ends. From germline, CDR1 is SQVTM and CDR2 ANQGSEA. In nucleotides, the CDR3 is TGCAGCGTTGGAGTGCCGGGGAATACGCAGTATTTT. Translation: CSVGVPGNTQYF.

The chain recombines TRBV12-3 or TRBV12-4 with TRBJ1-1; D is uncertain. V lost 1 base, J lost 10 bases, and 10 bases lay in between. CDR3 length equals 12 residues. Here the CDR3 DNA reads TGTGCCAGCAGTTTAGTTGGAAACGGAGCTTTCTTT. Translating it yields CASSLVGNGAFF.

The chain has TRBV10-3 and TRBJ1-6; 8 positions agree with TRBD1. V gave up 10 bases and J gave up 1 base; unmatched junction bases: 3. The germline V gene encodes CDR1 ENHRY and CDR2 SYGVKD. The CDR3 spans 14 residues. CDR3 protein: CATGQGSYNSPLHF. In nucleotides, the CDR3 is TGTGCCACCGGACAGGGTTCCTATAATTCACCCCTCCACTTT.

The gene calls are TRBV7-8 and TRBJ1-4, with D perhaps matching TRBD1 (5 bases). The CDR3 extends over 15 amino acids. V lost 6 bases and J lost 8, with 19 bases in between. CDR1 and CDR2 from the germline V gene are SGHVS and FQNEAQ. The CDR3 nucleotides read TGTGCCAGCAGTTATAACCGGGGCCTGGGGGAAAAACTGTTTTTT. Protein product: CASSYNRGLGEKLFF.

This sequence joins TRBV11-2 and TRBJ2-5; D might be TRBD2 (5 bases). The CDR3 is 14 amino acids. V was cut by 2 bases and J by 5 bases, with 12 bases left in between. Germline V gene data show CDR1 as SGHAT and CDR2 as FQNNGV. This CDR3 is CASSLWNSVETQYF. Written as DNA, the CDR3 is TGTGCCAGCAGCTTATGGAATAGCGTCGAGACCCAGTACTTC.

This chain links TRBV29-1 with TRBJ2-1; 10 bases match TRBD1. The germline V gene has CDR1 SQVTM and CDR2 ANQGSEA. The CDR3 length is 13 residues. J lost 7 bases, V lost 4 bases, and 4 bases had no gene match. The CDR3 region is CSVGTGGDNEQFF. DNA for the CDR3: TGCAGCGTTGGGACAGGGGGGGATAATGAGCAGTTCTTC.

This chain uses TRBV7-8 with TRBJ2-7; a possible D gene is TRBD1 (5 bases). Germline values: CDR1 SGHVS, CDR2 FQNEAQ. The CDR3 runs 14 residues. V lost 1 base and J lost 4, with 11 bases in between. The CDR3 sequence is CASSLVGAKYEQYF. CDR3 sequence (DNA): TGTGCCAGCAGCTTAGTAGGGGCAAAGTACGAGCAGTACTTC.

The chain is built from TRBV6-6 and TRBJ1-1, with TRBD1 matching over 7 bases. Germline CDR1 reads MNHNY; CDR2 reads SVGAGI (reference sequence). The CDR3 length is 14 residues. Trimming took 8 bases from V and 5 from J; bases not matched to a gene: 11. In DNA, the CDR3 is TGTGCCAGCTTCAGGGGGGAGAGGGGAACTGAAGCTTTCTTT. It specifies CASFRGERGTEAFF.

This chain connects TRBV11-2 to TRBJ1-2; D unclear. Germline CDR1 is SGHAT and CDR2 is FQNNGV. The CDR3 spans 15 residues. V shed 0 bases and J shed 1 base, with 9 bases lying between them. The DNA of the CDR3 is TGTGCCAGCAGCTTAGATAGACTTTTTAACTATGGCTACACCTTC. Translating gives CASSLDRLFNYGYTF.